The TCR beta chain under discussion was sequenced for a study of blood T cell repertoires in COVID-19. As for the study in general: From the United States, Italy and Spain came samples of acute and convalescent COVID-19. T cells, B-cell-depleted T cells, or PBMCs provided the cDNA or gDNA that served as material.

In the original workflow: How many nucleated cells were present was estimated from reference gene primer amplification. Clones were sequenced by immunoSEQ multiplex PCR, and TCRdb holds only the in-frame ones, with some missing. Clonal size and the V and J genes are those of that table, whereas D and trimming came from the DNA. The sample holds fewer than 250,000 clones, about 90% seen once. The ends lost 8 bases at V and 5 bases at J; junction bases unmatched: 7. The CDR3 has 14 amino acids. Germline V CDR1 and CDR2: LNHNV, YYDKDF (reference sequence). This chain joins TRBV15 and TRBJ2-2; 8 bases fit TRBD2. Sequenced sample: peripheral blood. This sequence originates from a woman in her sixties or seventies with acute or convalescent COVID-19. The CDR3 is CATQAGVRTGELFF. CDR3 bases: TGTGCCACCCAAGCGGGAGTTCGGACCGGGGAGCTGTTTTTT.